The source of this T cell receptor beta chain is a study of T cell changes during pregnancy in multiple sclerosis. Generated by immunoSEQ multiplex PCR, the TCRdb table keeps only in-frame clones and is missing some. The sample consists of tens of thousands of clones, around 92% of them appearing once. The CDR3 runs to 13 residues. In germline, CDR1 is GTSNPN, CDR2 SVGIG (reference sequence). V shed 2 bases, J shed 3 bases, and the junction held 3 bases outside the gene matches. The sequence came from a female donor with multiple sclerosis, enrolled in a pregnancy study. The sample was CD4+ T cells from peripheral blood mononuclear cells, taken after pregnancy. The gene calls are TRBV30 and TRBJ1-1; 7 nucleotides agree with TRBD1. DNA of the CDR3: TGTGCCTGGAGTTGGACAGGCGACACTGAAGCTTTCTTT. This codes for CAWSWTGDTEAFF.